This T cell receptor beta chain was obtained from a study of T-cell memory formation after mild COVID-19. About the study: The two donors had largely donor-specific TCR clusters. Broader study findings: CD4+ contracting clones were mainly CM and EM; CD8+ ones, EMRA.

Each CDR3 protein gets one entry after TCRdb re-called the 5' RACE reads with MiXCR. The sample consists of roughly 58,000 distinct CDR3 sequences, more than 9% of them appearing once. The germline V gene has CDR1 MNHNS and CDR2 SASEGT. The CDR3 sequence is 15 residues long. The V end was cut by 3 bases, the J end by 5 bases, with 16 bases between. About this clonotype: The antigen remains undetermined.

Material for sequencing was PBMCs or a T cell subset sorted from them (not recorded which). The rearrangement joins TRBV6-1 to TRBJ2-5; D is tentatively TRBD1 or TRBD2 (6 bases each). The TCR originated in a man between 18 and 35 years old who had mild COVID-19 (a few samples of this study predate the infection). Cell type and time point are not known. The CDR3 loop is CASSDRHRGHETQYF. For the CDR3, the DNA is TGTGCCAGCAGTGATCGCCACCGGGGGCACGAGACCCAGTACTTC.